This T cell receptor (beta chain) came from a study of patients and donors after allogeneic stem cell transplantation. MiXCR was run by TCRdb on the RT-PCR reads, yielding one entry per CDR3 protein. The sample records approximately 160,000 distinct CDR3 sequences, approximately 31% being singletons. What was sequenced was blood, either unsorted or a sorted T cell fraction (not recorded which). This clonotype originated in a human donor who was either an allogeneic HSCT recipient or a stem cell or donor lymphocyte infusion donor (not recorded which). It is not recorded whose cells these are; they may come from a transplant donor.

This chain's CDR3 is CATRGRGGFSYEQYF. In DNA, the CDR3 is TGTGCCACCAGGGGTCGAGGAGGATTCTCCTACGAGCAGTACTTC. The chain joins TRBV15 to TRBJ2-7, with D maybe TRBD2 (5 bases). V was shortened by 6 bases and J by 0 bases, with 15 bases between the two germline ends. CDR3 length: 15 amino acids. Per germline, CDR1 LNHNV and CDR2 YYDKDF (reference sequence). Drawing the rest from reference TRBV15 and TRBJ2-7, the complete variable domain is DAMVIQNPRYQVTQFGKPVTLSCSQTLNHNVMYWYQQKSSQAPKLLFHYYDKDFNNEADTPDNFQSRRPNTSFCFLDIRSPGLGDTAMYLCATRGRGGFSYEQYFGPGTRLTVT.